What follows are 30 T cell receptor beta chains derived from one specimen sequenced in a study of low-dose radiotherapy and immunotherapy resistance in tumors (dated by TCRdb to between 2021 and 2024). Per the publication, the time point label means: after trial treatment. Read against the paper, the sample's treatment or condition label means: LDRT plus nivolumab, ipilimumab, low-dose cyclophosphamide and aspirin (RACIN trial). Data came from an Illumina HiSeq 2500. To make first-strand cDNA, Superscript III was used along with a set of TRAV- and TRBV-specific primers so that both the TCRalpha and TCRbeta chains were covered. A roughly 18-cycle PCR with Phusion amplified the TCRs, pairing a constant-region primer with the adapter that was attached to the V primers. The public reads were reanalyzed by TCRdb: fastp trimming at Q25, MiXCR alignment, in-frame beta chains only. Duplicate CDR3 protein sequences are folded into a single record with the most common DNA and genes. The sample has approximately 80,000 distinct CDR3 sequences on record, roughly 17% of them singletons. The ten largest clones add up to 1.4% to 1.5% of the sample.

The source material was PBMCs, sampled after low-dose radiotherapy plus immunotherapy. The receptors originated from a male donor with prostate cancer.

This clonotype came up many times. V and J are TRBV20-1 and TRBJ1-2; D unresolved. The CDR3 loop spans 11 amino acids. Germline CDR1 is DFQATT and CDR2 is SNEGSKA (reference sequence). Trimming pared 3 bases from V and 5 bases from J, leaving 7 bases between. DNA of the CDR3: TGCAGTGCTAGCCTCGGGTATGGCTACACCTTC. It specifies CSASLGYGYTF.

This clonotype was seen once. The genes are TRBV5-1 and TRBJ1-4; 7 nucleotides line up with TRBD1. CDR1 is SGHRS, CDR2 YFSETQ, per germline. The CDR3 spans 14 residues. After removal of 4 bases from V and 5 bases from J, the junction contained 5 bases not matched to a gene. The CDR3 loop reads CASSTGTDNEKLFF. CDR3 sequence (DNA): TGCGCCAGCAGCACCGGGACAGACAATGAAAAACTGTTTTTT.

V gene TRBV7-2 combines with J gene TRBJ2-6; D is uncertain. The germline V gene has CDR1 SGHTA and CDR2 FQGNSA. The ends were cut back, 4 bases at V and 10 bases at J, with 14 bases in the middle. The CDR3 runs to 14 residues. The chain's CDR3 is CASSSRTGLNVLTF. CDR3 nucleotides: TGTGCCAGCAGCTCTAGGACCGGGCTGAACGTCCTGACTTTC. Full variable domain (rest looked up from reference TRBV7-2 and TRBJ2-6): GAGVSQSPSNKVTEKGKDVELRCDPISGHTALYWYRQSLGQGLEFLIYFQGNSAPDKSGLPSDRFSAERTGGSVSTLTIQRTQQEDSAVYLCASSSRTGLNVLTFGAGSRLTVL.

This clonotype was picked up many times. J is TRBJ2-6 and V is TRBV4-3; 10 bases match TRBD2. Trimming at V came to 0 bases and at J to 0 bases, leaving 5 bases not matched to a gene. This CDR3 region has 19 residues. Germline CDR1 reads LGHNA; CDR2 reads YSLEER. The CDR3 region has the DNA TGCGCCAGCAGCCAAGAACCCCCTAGCGGGGGCTCTGGGGCCAACGTCCTGACTTTC. Protein sequence: CASSQEPPSGGSGANVLTF.

The chain recombines TRBV21-1 with TRBJ2-3; the DNA was not compared with TRBD2, the D call given in the table. TRBV21-1 is assigned pseudogene status. This CDR3 spans 17 amino acids. For the CDR3, the DNA is TGTGCCAGCAGCAAAGGTCTAGCGGGAGTCGTTGGAGATACGCAGTATTTT. It specifies CASSKGLAGVVGDTQYF.

This clonotype was detected many times. The V and J genes are TRBV7-2 and TRBJ2-4, with D maybe TRBD2 (5 bases). The V and J ends lost 4 bases and 5 bases respectively, with 15 bases between them. This CDR3 contains 15 residues. In germline, CDR1 is SGHTA, CDR2 FQGNSA. CDR3 nucleotides: TGTGCCAGCAGCTCCTCGGACGGGATCCAAAACATTCAGTACTTC. Its translation: CASSSSDGIQNIQYF.

This clonotype came up many times. V gene TRBV29-1 combines with J gene TRBJ2-1, with 10 positions matching TRBD2. V lost 0 bases and J lost 1; bases outside the gene matches: 3. This CDR3 spans 16 amino acids. CDR1 SQVTM and CDR2 ANQGSEA come from the germline V gene. In nucleotides, the CDR3 is TGCAGCGTTGAAGATTCACTAGCGGGATCCTACAATGAGCAGTTCTTC. The encoded protein is CSVEDSLAGSYNEQFF.

This clonotype was seen ten or more times. V is TRBV29-1 and J is TRBJ2-3; D is uncertain. The V end lost 3 bases, the J end lost 2 bases, and 9 bases lay between the germline ends. The length of the CDR3 is 13 residues. CDR1 SQVTM and CDR2 ANQGSEA come from the germline V gene. CDR3 loop: CSVEVSNTDTQYF. In DNA, the CDR3 is TGCAGCGTTGAGGTGTCTAACACAGATACGCAGTATTTT.

This clonotype was observed a few times. The chain joins TRBV18 to TRBJ2-7; 7 bases align to TRBD1. The germline gives CDR1 KGHSH, CDR2 LQKENI. This CDR3 region has 15 residues. V shed 0 bases and J 4 bases; nucleotides not matched to a gene: 6. Here the CDR3 reads CASSPPNGRGYEQYF. The CDR3 DNA is TGTGCCAGCTCACCACCTAATGGCAGGGGGTACGAGCAGTACTTC.

By share of the sample, this clonotype is medium-sized. The chain combines TRBV5-6 with TRBJ2-7; D unclear. Trimming left V 0 bases short and J 3 bases short, with 4 bases between. The CDR3 runs to 12 residues. Per the germline V gene, CDR1 is SGHDT and CDR2 is YYEEEE. CDR3 in amino acids: CASSLGGYEQYF. DNA of the CDR3: TGTGCCAGCAGCTTGGGCGGCTACGAGCAGTACTTC.

J is TRBJ2-7 and V is TRBV26; the D call in the table, TRBD1, was not verified against the DNA. TRBV26 is a documented pseudogene. The CDR3 totals 15 residues. The CDR3 sequence: CASSTVYPYSYEQYF. The CDR3 DNA is TGTGCCAGCAGCACAGTCTACCCCTACTCCTACGAGCAGTACTTC.

The sample holds many counts of this clonotype. V and J are TRBV11-2 and TRBJ2-7; TRBD2 matches at 13 bases. The J segment lost 5 bases and the V segment lost 5 bases, leaving 6 bases of the junction unmatched. The CDR3 consists of 15 residues. Germline loops: CDR1 SGHAT, CDR2 FQNNGV. DNA of the CDR3: TGTGCCAGCAGCCAGGGCGGGACTAGCGGGAACGAGCAGTACTTC. Encoded protein: CASSQGGTSGNEQYF.

This clonotype showed up many times. Here the CDR3 DNA reads TGTGCCAGCAGTGCTTTACAGGGAACTAATGAAAAACTGTTTTTT. As protein: CASSALQGTNEKLFF. The chain couples TRBV12-3 or TRBV12-4 to TRBJ1-4; perhaps TRBD1 as D (6 bases). With 5 bases removed from V and 1 base from J, the gap between germline ends came to 11 bases. The CDR3 is 15 amino acids.

This chain joins TRBV27 and TRBJ2-7, with TRBD1 identical over 9 bases. The CDR3 has 14 amino acids. The germline V gene has CDR1 MNHEY and CDR2 SMNVEV (reference sequence). The V gene end was trimmed by 8 bases and the J gene end by 4 bases; junction bases not matched to a gene: 9. The CDR3: CASSSTGTGYEQYF. In DNA form, the CDR3 reads TGTGCCAGCTCCTCGACCGGGACAGGGTACGAGCAGTACTTC.

This clonotype has at least ten counts. The chain uses TRBV4-3 and TRBJ2-1; D perhaps matches TRBD1 (6 bases). Germline assignment: CDR1 LGHNA and CDR2 YSLEER. The CDR3 covers 15 residues. Trimming removed 0 bases from V and 3 bases from J, with 9 bases in between. The CDR3 DNA is TGCGCCAGCAGCCAAGAAAAACAGGGCTACAATGAGCAGTTCTTC. This codes for CASSQEKQGYNEQFF.

Ten or more counts support this clonotype. The V gene is TRBV29-1, the J gene TRBJ2-1; D may be TRBD2 (6 bases). Germline V lookup: CDR1 SQVTM, CDR2 ANQGSEA. Trimming took 4 bases from V and 9 from J, leaving 22 bases between them. The length of the CDR3 is 15 residues. In DNA, the CDR3 is TGCAGCGTTGGGGGCCGGTCAGGAGGGAACGGTGAGCAGTTCTTC. This translates into CSVGGRSGGNGEQFF.

The CDR3 loop is CASGVGNSPLHF. DNA for the CDR3: TGTGCCAGCGGGGTAGGAAATTCACCCCTCCACTTT. V is TRBV7-9 and J is TRBJ1-6, with no clear D. This CDR3 contains 12 residues. CDR1 is SEHNR, CDR2 FQNEAQ, per germline (reference sequence). Trimming shortened V by 8 bases and J by 7 bases, and 9 bases separated the two germline ends. The whole variable domain, remainder taken from reference TRBV7-9 and TRBJ1-6, is DTGVSQNPRHKITKRGQNVTFRCDPISEHNRLYWYRQTLGQGPEFLTYFQNEAQLEKSRLLSDRFSAERPKGSFSTLEIQRTEQGDSAMYLCASGVGNSPLHFGNGTRLTVT.

This clonotype was found many times. This chain connects TRBV6-2 or TRBV6-3 to TRBJ2-3; 8 bases are a match to TRBD1. V trimming: 6 bases; J trimming: 4 bases; junction bases outside the gene matches: 6. This CDR3 has 14 residues. The germline CDR1 and CDR2 sequences are MNHEY and SVGEGT. For the CDR3, the DNA is TGTGCCAGCAGGGCAGGGGGCTCGGCAGATACGCAGTATTTT. Translation: CASRAGGSADTQYF.

In the case of this clonotype: This may be a read error: a much more frequent sequence differs by one nucleotide. The CDR3 ends on some other residue instead of the conserved phenylalanine or tryptophan, so this is likely a read error. The J gene is TRBJ1-1, the V gene TRBV11-1, with D hard to call. Looked up from germline, CDR1 is SGHAT and CDR2 is FQDESV (reference sequence). The CDR3 runs 12 residues. With 3 bases removed from V and 10 bases from J, the gap between germline ends came to 12 bases. CDR3 amino acids: CASSFQGQTAFI. In DNA, the CDR3 is TGTGCCAGCAGCTTCCAAGGGCAAACAGCTTTCATT.

The chain carries TRBV25-1 and TRBJ1-3; D not resolved. CDR3 length equals 15 residues. With 3 bases removed from V and 4 bases from J, the gap between germline ends came to 13 bases. Germline values: CDR1 MGHDK, CDR2 SYGVNS. CDR3 region: CASSEGNPVGNTIYF. In DNA form, the CDR3 reads TGTGCCAGCAGTGAGGGCAACCCAGTCGGAAACACCATATATTTT.

This clonotype was detected ten times or more. The chain couples TRBV20-1 to TRBJ2-5; TRBD2 matches at 7 bases. The V gene's germline CDR1 is DFQATT and CDR2 SNEGSKA (reference sequence). Losses at the gene ends were 3 bases for V and 5 bases for J; bases not matched to a gene: 18. The CDR3 totals 17 residues. The chain's CDR3 is CSASVVGLGKKLETQYF. DNA of the CDR3: TGCAGTGCTAGTGTGGTTGGACTAGGGAAAAAGCTGGAGACCCAGTACTTC.

This clonotype occurred many times. This chain uses TRBV12-3 or TRBV12-4 with TRBJ2-7, with 10 bases lining up with TRBD2. The length of the CDR3 is 15 residues. Trimming cost V 3 bases and J 2 bases; bases outside gene matches: 4. CDR3 in DNA: TGTGCCAGCAGTTTCTTGACTAGCGGGCCCTACGAGCAGTACTTC. Encoded protein: CASSFLTSGPYEQYF.

In its sample, this clonotype was seen many times. The genes are TRBV4-1 and TRBJ2-7; 8 bases are a match to TRBD1. Per the germline V gene, CDR1 is MGHRA and CDR2 is YSYEKL. V trimming: 0 bases; J trimming: 2 bases; junction bases outside the gene matches: 3. The CDR3 is made up of 15 amino acids. CDR3 protein: CASSQEDRAPYEQYF. The CDR3 coding sequence is TGCGCCAGCAGCCAAGAGGACAGGGCCCCCTACGAGCAGTACTTC.

This clonotype has a count of ten or more. V and J are TRBV20-1 and TRBJ1-6, with 9 bases that match TRBD1. The CDR3 length is 15 residues. With V trimmed by 4 bases and J by 6 bases, 7 bases remained unmatched. CDR1 and CDR2 from the germline V gene are DFQATT and SNEGSKA (reference sequence). DNA for the CDR3: TGCAGTGCTACACATGGGACAGGGCGTAATTCACCCCTCCACTTT. Amino acids: CSATHGTGRNSPLHF.

Many counts were recorded for this clonotype. V usage is TRBV2 and J usage is TRBJ1-4, with unresolved D. Germline V gene sequence: CDR1 SNHLY, CDR2 FYNNEI. Trimming shortened V by 2 bases and J by 4 bases, and 5 bases separated the two germline ends. The CDR3 consists of 13 residues. DNA for the CDR3: TGTGCCAGCAGTGAACAGTTTAATGAAAAACTGTTTTTT. Translating it yields CASSEQFNEKLFF. Full variable domain (outside the CDR3, taken from reference TRBV2 and TRBJ1-4): EPEVTQTPSHQVTQMGQEVILRCVPISNHLYFYWYRQILGQKVEFLVSFYNNEISEKSEIFDDQFSVERPDGSNFTLKIRSTKLEDSAMYFCASSEQFNEKLFFGSGTQLSVL.

This clonotype was observed a handful of times. This chain uses TRBV27 with TRBJ2-7, with D tentatively TRBD1 or TRBD2 (6 bases each). Trimming stripped 11 bases from V and 7 bases from J, with 21 bases between. Looked up from germline, CDR1 is MNHEY and CDR2 is SMNVEV (reference sequence). CDR3 length: 13 residues. CDR3 residues: CASQSRGLGEQYF. The CDR3 DNA reads as TGTGCCTCCCAATCTCGGGGGCTGGGAGAGCAGTACTTC.

This clonotype was observed many times. The rearrangement joins TRBV29-1 to TRBJ1-5; maybe TRBD1 (6 bases). The germline CDR1 and CDR2 sequences are SQVTM and ANQGSEA. V was cut by 4 bases and J by 7 bases, with 14 bases left in between. This CDR3 contains 13 residues. This CDR3 reads CSVVLGAGQPQHF. The DNA for the CDR3 is TGCAGCGTTGTATTGGGGGCTGGCCAGCCCCAGCATTTT.

In this sample, this clonotype turned up many times. The chain recombines TRBV29-1 with TRBJ2-1; D assignment may be TRBD1 or TRBD2 (5 bases each). Germline CDR1 is SQVTM and CDR2 is ANQGSEA. This CDR3 has 11 residues. The V and J ends lost 4 bases and 7 bases respectively, with 8 bases between them. CDR3 sequence reads: CSVGWGNEQFF. The CDR3 DNA is TGCAGCGTTGGATGGGGGAATGAGCAGTTCTTC.

This clonotype was recorded many times. This chain joins TRBV6-2 or TRBV6-3 and TRBJ1-6, with unresolved D. The CDR3 sequence is 15 residues long. Germline loops: CDR1 MNHEY, CDR2 SVGEGT. The V end was cut by 8 bases, the J end by 4 bases, with 15 bases between. CDR3 region: CASPRTADYNSPLHF. CDR3 nucleotides: TGTGCCAGCCCGAGAACAGCGGATTATAATTCACCCCTCCACTTT.

This clonotype was counted ten times or more. This chain joins TRBV13 and TRBJ2-1; 7 bases are a match to TRBD2. CDR1 is PRHDT, CDR2 FYEKMQ, per germline (reference sequence). The V segment lost 1 base and the J segment 1 base; nucleotides outside the gene matches: 13. CDR3 length: 19 residues. In nucleotides, the CDR3 is TGTGCCAGCAGCTTAGAACCGGGACTAACCCGTCGGTCCTACAATGAGCAGTTCTTC. The encoded protein is CASSLEPGLTRRSYNEQFF.